Below are 30 T cell receptor beta chains sequenced from a single sample in a study of T cell repertoires in cytomegalovirus infection. Their target antigens are unknown. TCRdb reanalysed the reads using MiXCR and keeps one entry per CDR3 protein. The sample lists approximately 770,000 distinct CDR3 sequences, about 27% occurring once. This specimen was cultured CD8+ T cells from PBMCs, taken from culture after CMV antigen stimulation. These receptors all stem from a human donor in good health (CMV status not recorded). Some clones in this sample may be carry-over from other donors' samples.

In this sample, this clonotype turned up a few times. DNA for the CDR3: TGTGCCACCCAAGCCCATCGTGGGACAGGGCAGTTCTTC. Protein sequence: CATQAHRGTGQFF. The rearrangement links TRBV12-3 or TRBV12-4 to TRBJ2-1; 8 bases map to TRBD1. The CDR3 sequence is 13 residues long. Losses at the gene ends were 10 bases for V and 12 bases for J; bases not matched to a gene: 14.

A remark on this clonotype: The junction differs from germline at one of its ends, possibly a read error. The chain joins TRBV12-3 or TRBV12-4 to TRBJ2-1; no clear D. CDR3 length: 12 amino acids. DNA for the CDR3: TGTGCCAACAGTTTCCCTATAAGTGAGCAGTTCTTC. This encodes CANSFPISEQFF.

The gene calls are TRBV27 and TRBJ2-2; 13 nucleotides match TRBD2. The V segment lost 3 bases and the J segment 7 bases; nucleotides outside the gene matches: 5. The CDR3 is 16 residues long. Germline CDR1 MNHEY, CDR2 SMNVEV (reference sequence). CDR3 loop: CASSFGLAGAGGELFF. Written as DNA, the CDR3 is TGTGCCAGCAGTTTTGGACTAGCGGGGGCGGGCGGGGAGCTGTTTTTT.

The CDR3 DNA follows: TGCGCCAGCAGGGAAGCCAATGAGCAGTTCTTC. Its protein product is CASREANEQFF. V is TRBV5-1 and J is TRBJ2-1; D gene unclear. The CDR3 is 11 amino acids. Deletions cut 5 bases from V and 6 bases from J, with 6 bases between. CDR1 and CDR2 from the germline V gene are SGHRS and YFSETQ.

The chain is built from TRBV11-2 and TRBJ2-2; 7 positions agree with TRBD1. CDR1 and CDR2 from the germline V gene are SGHAT and FQNNGV. The CDR3 runs to 17 residues. The ends lost 5 bases at V and 4 bases at J; junction bases unmatched: 13. The CDR3 nucleotides read TGTGCCAGCAGCCGCCTAGAGGGGGCAGGAGTCACCGGGGAGCTGTTTTTT. Its translation: CASSRLEGAGVTGELFF.

This clonotype was counted ten times or more. J is TRBJ2-2 and V is TRBV7-6, with 9 bases aligning to TRBD2. The CDR3 has 15 amino acids. Trimming cost V 3 bases and J 3 bases; bases outside gene matches: 2. From germline, CDR1 is SGHVS and CDR2 FNYEAQ. CDR3 sequence reads: CASSFGGGDTGELFF. DNA for the CDR3: TGTGCCAGCAGCTTCGGCGGGGGGGACACCGGGGAGCTGTTTTTT.

The chain links TRBV15 to TRBJ1-1; D remains unclear. The V end was cut by 4 bases, the J end by 8 bases, with 17 bases between. The length of the CDR3 is 14 residues. CDR1 and CDR2 (germline): LNHNV, YYDKDF (reference sequence). As DNA, the CDR3 is TGTGCCACCAGCACGCAGACCCGGACGGGCGAAGCTTTCTTT. It translates to CATSTQTRTGEAFF.

The chain is built from TRBV3-1 and TRBJ2-3; D not certain. The CDR3 totals 13 residues. Germline V lookup: CDR1 LGHDT, CDR2 YNNKEL (reference sequence). V lost 4 bases and J lost 7, with 12 bases in between. The CDR3 DNA sequence: TGTGCCAGCAGCCCCCAGTTTCGATATACGCAGTATTTT. Residues: CASSPQFRYTQYF.

The chain is built from TRBV29-1 and TRBJ1-3, with D possibly matching TRBD1 (5 bases). CDR1 is SQVTM and CDR2 is ANQGSEA in the germline V gene. This CDR3 is built from 13 residues. V was cut by 6 bases and J by 1 base, with 10 bases left in between. The DNA for the CDR3 is TGCAGCGTGCGGGACTTTTCTGGAAACACCATATATTTT. Translating gives CSVRDFSGNTIYF.

The chain recombines TRBV27 with TRBJ1-5; D not resolved. V shed 3 bases and J shed 5 bases, with 14 bases lying between them. Germline CDR1 reads MNHEY; CDR2 reads SMNVEV (reference sequence). The CDR3 has 15 amino acids. CDR3 loop: CASSFNHRPDQPQHF. The CDR3 DNA follows: TGTGCCAGCAGTTTTAACCATCGCCCGGATCAGCCCCAGCATTTT.

The J gene is TRBJ1-5, the V gene TRBV28; D ambiguous. V lost 8 bases and J lost 6, with 14 bases in between. CDR1 MDHEN and CDR2 SYDVKM come from the germline V gene. This CDR3 is built from 13 residues. The CDR3 protein is CASGLVEGQPQHF. The CDR3, as DNA: TGTGCCAGCGGACTGGTAGAGGGTCAGCCCCAGCATTTT. The whole variable domain, filled in from reference TRBV28 and TRBJ1-5, reads DVKVTQSSRYLVKRTGEKVFLECVQDMDHENMFWYRQDPGLGLRLIYFSYDVKMKEKGDIPEGYSVSREKKERFSLILESASTNQTSMYLCASGLVEGQPQHFGDGTRLSIL.

The chain links TRBV7-8 to TRBJ2-2; 10 bases map to TRBD2. Germline CDR1 is SGHVS and CDR2 is FQNEAQ. CDR3 length: 16 amino acids. The V segment lost 3 bases and the J segment 5 bases; nucleotides outside the gene matches: 6. The CDR3 DNA sequence: TGTGCCAGCAGCTTCATCCTAGCGGGGGCTACCGGGGAGCTGTTTTTT. Translation: CASSFILAGATGELFF.

The table lists this clonotype with a few counts. The gene calls are TRBV6-2 or TRBV6-3 and TRBJ1-5; no reliable D call. The CDR3 runs 15 residues. Germline CDR1 MNHEY, CDR2 SVGEGT. Between the trimmed V and J ends, which lost 2 bases and 9 bases, there was a span of 17 bases. The CDR3 sequence is CASSYERTGQRPQHF. The DNA of the CDR3 is TGTGCCAGCAGTTACGAGAGAACCGGGCAACGGCCCCAGCATTTT.

This clonotype has only a few counts. This rearrangement joins TRBV19 to TRBJ1-1; D not certain. The germline V gene encodes CDR1 LNHDA and CDR2 SQIVND (reference sequence). The length of the CDR3 is 15 residues. Between the trimmed V and J ends, which lost 0 bases and 2 bases, there was a span of 10 bases. CDR3 region: CASSIDPADNTEAFF. The DNA for the CDR3 is TGTGCCAGTAGTATAGATCCCGCGGATAACACTGAAGCTTTCTTT.

This clonotype came up once. The V call is TRBV6-2 or TRBV6-3, the J call TRBJ2-7, with D hard to call. The germline CDR1 and CDR2 sequences are MNHEY and SVGEGT. Trimming took 2 bases from V and 0 from J, leaving 17 bases between them. The CDR3 has 17 residues. The CDR3 DNA reads as TGTGCCAGCAGTTACCCCGGATTAGCCGGCCTCTCCTACGAGCAGTACTTC. Translated: CASSYPGLAGLSYEQYF.

The chain employs TRBV7-9 and TRBJ2-2; no firm D call. Trimming shortened V by 3 bases and J by 6 bases, and 20 bases separated the two germline ends. Germline V CDR1 and CDR2: SEHNR, FQNEAQ (reference sequence). The CDR3 runs to 17 residues. CDR3 sequence reads: CASSLGLVQYVAGELFF. As DNA, the CDR3 is TGTGCCAGCAGCTTGGGCTTGGTTCAGTATGTGGCCGGGGAGCTGTTTTTT.

The CDR3 DNA reads as TGCAGTGCTAGAGCGAGGGGAAGCACTGAAGCTTTCTTT. This translates into CSARARGSTEAFF. This chain connects TRBV20-1 to TRBJ1-1; tentatively, D is TRBD1 (5 bases). The germline V gene has CDR1 DFQATT and CDR2 SNEGSKA (reference sequence). This CDR3 is built from 13 residues. The V end was cut by 1 base, the J end by 4 bases, with 10 bases between.

This clonotype has only a few counts. V and J are TRBV25-1 and TRBJ1-1, with 7 positions matching TRBD1. After removal of 0 bases from V and 2 bases from J, the junction contained 3 bases not matched to a gene. CDR1 and CDR2 from the germline V gene are MGHDK and SYGVNS. This CDR3 has 15 residues. CDR3 DNA sequence: TGTGCCAGCAGTGAATACGGAGGGGGCAACACTGAAGCTTTCTTT. Its protein is CASSEYGGGNTEAFF.

The chain links TRBV4-1 to TRBJ2-6; no reliable D call. The germline V gene has CDR1 MGHRA and CDR2 YSYEKL. V gave up 1 base and J gave up 11 bases, with 6 bases separating them. CDR3 size: 12 residues. CDR3 nucleotide sequence: TGCGCCAGCAGCCAAGCCCCCGACGTCCTGACTTTC. This gives the protein CASSQAPDVLTF.

This clonotype was seen a few times. The J gene is TRBJ2-2, the V gene TRBV9; TRBD2 is a possible D gene (5 bases). V was shortened by 4 bases and J by 6 bases, with 19 bases between the two germline ends. The CDR3 is made up of 16 amino acids. Germline assignment: CDR1 SGDLS and CDR2 YYNGEE. The CDR3 DNA sequence: TGTGCCAGCAGCTCCTCCGGGATATCGAAGGCCGGGGAGCTGTTTTTT. Encoded protein: CASSSSGISKAGELFF.

The table lists this clonotype with many counts. This sequence joins TRBV7-9 and TRBJ2-5; D unclear. Germline assignment: CDR1 SEHNR and CDR2 FQNEAQ (reference sequence). This CDR3 is built from 11 residues. V was pared by 5 bases and J by 4 bases, with 5 bases between. The CDR3 is CASSPLETQYF. The CDR3, as DNA: TGTGCCAGCAGCCCCCTAGAGACCCAGTACTTC.

In its sample, this clonotype was seen once. J is TRBJ2-3 and V is TRBV13; D gene unclear. The CDR3 loop spans 19 amino acids. Germline V gives CDR1 PRHDT, CDR2 FYEKMQ (reference sequence). The V gene lost 0 bases and the J gene lost 4 bases, with 23 bases spanning the gap. CDR3 sequence: CASSLGVYKSDWNPDTQYF. CDR3 DNA sequence: TGTGCCAGCAGCTTAGGAGTTTATAAATCGGATTGGAACCCAGATACGCAGTATTTT.

J is TRBJ2-1 and V is TRBV14, with 12 bases that match TRBD1. The CDR3 is 16 residues long. CDR1 and CDR2 (germline): SGHDN, FVKESK. V lost 4 bases, J lost 6 bases, and 7 bases stayed unmatched. CDR3 sequence: CASSLFRDRGLNEQFF. The CDR3 bases are TGTGCCAGCAGCCTCTTCCGGGACAGGGGGCTCAATGAGCAGTTCTTC.

The table lists this clonotype with a few counts. This rearrangement joins TRBV27 to TRBJ1-2; D is possibly TRBD1 (6 bases). Germline-derived CDR1 and CDR2 are MNHEY and SMNVEV (reference sequence). V lost 6 bases and J 4 bases, leaving 30 bases between the germline ends. CDR3 length: 19 residues. CDR3 in DNA: TGTGCCAGCAGGGATAGAAGCTACGTAGAGGGGCAGGGGAGCTATGGCTACACCTTC. Its translation is CASRDRSYVEGQGSYGYTF.

The J gene is TRBJ2-7, the V gene TRBV27; D might be TRBD2 (5 bases). V lost 4 bases to trimming and J lost 7 bases, with 14 bases between them. CDR3 size: 13 residues. Germline values: CDR1 MNHEY, CDR2 SMNVEV (reference sequence). DNA for the CDR3: TGTGCCAGCAGTTCCAGGACGGGAAGGGAGCAGTACTTC. Protein product: CASSSRTGREQYF.

The chain recombines TRBV20-1 with TRBJ1-1, with 7 bases fitting TRBD1. After removal of 0 bases from V and 4 bases from J, the junction contained 11 bases not matched to a gene. The CDR3 sequence is 16 residues long. The germline CDR1 and CDR2 sequences are DFQATT and SNEGSKA (reference sequence). CDR3 in DNA: TGCAGTGCTAGAGATTACGCAGGGGGAATTAGCACTGAAGCTTTCTTT. It yields the protein CSARDYAGGISTEAFF.

This clonotype was observed many times. The chain combines TRBV12-3 or TRBV12-4 with TRBJ2-1, with TRBD1 identical over 10 bases. V lost 8 bases and J lost 0; bases outside the gene matches: 1. The CDR3 length is 14 residues. The CDR3 nucleotides are TGTGCCAGCGGGGACAGGGGCTCCTACAATGAGCAGTTCTTC. It encodes CASGDRGSYNEQFF.

This clonotype was found many times. This sequence joins TRBV28 and TRBJ2-1; 11 bases are a match to TRBD2. Germline assignment: CDR1 MDHEN and CDR2 SYDVKM. J gave up 0 bases and V 2 bases, and 18 bases lay outside the gene matches. This CDR3 region has 22 residues. CDR3 amino acids: CASSLPGAVSSGGSVSYNEQFF. CDR3 DNA sequence: TGTGCCAGCAGTTTACCAGGGGCCGTCTCTAGCGGGGGGTCTGTCTCCTACAATGAGCAGTTCTTC.

This clonotype showed up many times. The chain employs TRBV7-2 and TRBJ2-7; tentatively, D is TRBD2 (5 bases). CDR1 is SGHTA and CDR2 is FQGNSA in the germline V gene. The CDR3 contains 14 residues. V lost 3 bases, J lost 2 bases, and 11 bases lay in between. CDR3 coding DNA: TGTGCCAGCAGCTTGGGGTCGGGGACCTACGAGCAGTACGTC. Translated, it gives CASSLGSGTYEQYV.

The chain is built from TRBV7-9 and TRBJ2-1, with 11 bases lining up with TRBD2. Germline assignment: CDR1 SEHNR and CDR2 FQNEAQ (reference sequence). CDR3 size: 15 residues. V lost 5 bases, J lost 10 bases, and 10 bases stayed unmatched. CDR3 region: CASSHSSGGSLEQFF. The CDR3 DNA follows: TGTGCCAGCAGCCACTCTAGCGGGGGGTCCCTGGAGCAGTTCTTC.